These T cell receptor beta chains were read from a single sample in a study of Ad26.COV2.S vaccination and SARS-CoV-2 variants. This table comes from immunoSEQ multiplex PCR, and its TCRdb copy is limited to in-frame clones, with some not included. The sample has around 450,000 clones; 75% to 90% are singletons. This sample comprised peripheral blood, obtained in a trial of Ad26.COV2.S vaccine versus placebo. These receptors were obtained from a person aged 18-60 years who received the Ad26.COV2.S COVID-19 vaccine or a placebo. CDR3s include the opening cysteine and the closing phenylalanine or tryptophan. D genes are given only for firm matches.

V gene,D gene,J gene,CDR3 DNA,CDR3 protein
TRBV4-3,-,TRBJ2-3,TGCGCCAGCAGCCAATACTGGGGGGGCGGCACAGATACGCAGTATTTT,CASSQYWGGGTDTQYF
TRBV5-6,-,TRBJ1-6,TGTGCCAGCAGCTTGATCAATTCACCCCTCCACTTT,CASSLINSPLHF
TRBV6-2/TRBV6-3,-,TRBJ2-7,TGTGCCAGCAGTTACCCCCCAGGCTACGAGCAGTACTTC,CASSYPPGYEQYF
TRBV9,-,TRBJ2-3,TGTGCCAGCAGCGTCCAGACAGATACGCAGTATTTT,CASSVQTDTQYF
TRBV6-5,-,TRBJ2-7,TGTGCCAGCGGGGCCAGGACTTCCTACGAGCAGTACTTC,CASGARTSYEQYF
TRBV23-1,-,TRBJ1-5,TGCGCCAGCATTTTGTCTCGAAAGCCCCAGCATTTT,CASILSRKPQHF
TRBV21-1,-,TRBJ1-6,TGTGCCAGCAGCAAAGAGGGGGACAGGGGGCGATCACCCCTCCACTTT,CASSKEGDRGRSPLHF
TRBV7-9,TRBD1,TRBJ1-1,TGTGCCGGAAGACAGGGGGAGGACACTGAAGCTTTCTTT,CAGRQGEDTEAFF
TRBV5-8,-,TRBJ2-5,TGTGCCAGCACCCTAGGGGAGGCTCAAGAGACCCAGTACTTC,CASTLGEAQETQYF
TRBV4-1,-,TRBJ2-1,TGCGCCAGCAGCCAAGAGGTCCGGAGGGGATTGCAGTTCTTC,CASSQEVRRGLQFF